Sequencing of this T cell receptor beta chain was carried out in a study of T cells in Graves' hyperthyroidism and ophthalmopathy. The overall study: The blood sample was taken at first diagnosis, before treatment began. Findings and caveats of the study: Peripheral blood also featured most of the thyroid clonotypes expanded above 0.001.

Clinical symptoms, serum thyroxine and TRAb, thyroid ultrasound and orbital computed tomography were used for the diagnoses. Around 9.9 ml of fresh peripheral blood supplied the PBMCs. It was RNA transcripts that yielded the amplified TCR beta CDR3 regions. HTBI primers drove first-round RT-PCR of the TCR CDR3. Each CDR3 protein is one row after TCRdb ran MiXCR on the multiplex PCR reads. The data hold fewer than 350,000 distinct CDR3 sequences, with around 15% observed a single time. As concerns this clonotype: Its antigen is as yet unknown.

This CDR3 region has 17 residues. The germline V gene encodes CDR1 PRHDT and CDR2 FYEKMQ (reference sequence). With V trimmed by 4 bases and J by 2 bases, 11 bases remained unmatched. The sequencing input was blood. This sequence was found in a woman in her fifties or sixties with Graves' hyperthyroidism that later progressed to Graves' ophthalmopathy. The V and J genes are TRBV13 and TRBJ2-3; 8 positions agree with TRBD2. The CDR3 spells CASSSTLTSGLTDTQYF. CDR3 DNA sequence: TGTGCCAGCAGCTCCACCCTTACTAGCGGACTCACAGATACGCAGTATTTT.